This entry lists 16 T cell receptor beta chains sequenced from one sample in a study of response to subunit inactivated influenza vaccine. MiXCR was run by TCRdb on the RT-PCR reads, yielding one entry per CDR3 protein. The sample records approximately 700,000 distinct CDR3 sequences, around 14% being singletons. Here the sequenced sample was PBMCs from blood, taken roughly 12 days after vaccination. These receptors were obtained from a middle-aged man who received an inactivated influenza vaccine.

This clonotype occurred a few times. The chain joins TRBV7-2 to TRBJ2-1, with D unclear. Trimming removed 6 bases from V and 11 bases from J, with 17 bases in between. In germline, CDR1 is SGHTA, CDR2 FQGNSA. The CDR3 loop spans 13 amino acids. The CDR3 DNA sequence: TGTGCCAGCAGACCACCCGTGGAAGGTCAGCAGTTCTTC. As protein: CASRPPVEGQQFF.

This clonotype came up a few times. J is TRBJ1-5 and V is TRBV20-1, with 7 bases lining up with TRBD1. CDR1 DFQATT and CDR2 SNEGSKA come from the germline V gene (reference sequence). V shed 6 bases and J 2 bases; nucleotides not matched to a gene: 7. The CDR3 has 14 residues. The CDR3: CSAQLGGGNQPQHF. The DNA of the CDR3 is TGCAGTGCCCAGCTAGGGGGCGGCAATCAGCCCCAGCATTTT.

This rearrangement joins TRBV5-1 to TRBJ2-2; 7 bases are shared with TRBD2. The CDR3 loop spans 16 amino acids. CDR1 is SGHRS, CDR2 YFSETQ, per germline. Trimming took 2 bases from V and 7 from J; bases not matched to a gene: 11. CDR3 sequence reads: CASSLSSRLAGGELFF. CDR3 in DNA: TGCGCCAGCAGCTTATCCTCTAGACTAGCCGGCGGGGAGCTGTTTTTT.

This clonotype was observed many times. The chain carries TRBV12-3 or TRBV12-4 and TRBJ2-7; D ambiguous. Trimming stripped 3 bases from V and 2 bases from J, with 14 bases between. The CDR3 length is 15 residues. CDR3 sequence reads: CASSLAWRATYEQYF. The CDR3 DNA sequence: TGTGCCAGCAGTTTGGCGTGGCGAGCCACCTACGAGCAGTACTTC.

The sample holds a few counts of this clonotype. V gene TRBV7-2 combines with J gene TRBJ2-2, with D hard to call. This CDR3 has 14 amino acids. V lost 3 bases, J lost 7 bases, and 12 bases lay in between. Per germline, CDR1 SGHTA and CDR2 FQGNSA. Written as DNA, the CDR3 is TGTGCCAGCAGCTTGACCGACACTGGCGGGGAGCTGTTTTTT. Its translation is CASSLTDTGGELFF. Full variable domain (remainder filled in from reference TRBV7-2 and TRBJ2-2): GAGVSQSPSNKVTEKGKDVELRCDPISGHTALYWYRQSLGQGLEFLIYFQGNSAPDKSGLPSDRFSAERTGGSVSTLTIQRTQQEDSAVYLCASSLTDTGGELFFGEGSRLTVL.

V is TRBV6-1 and J is TRBJ1-2, with 8 bases aligning to TRBD1. Germline lookup yields CDR1 MNHNS and CDR2 SASEGT. V was clipped by 6 bases and J by 2 bases; unmatched bases: 8. The CDR3 is 15 amino acids. This chain's CDR3 is CASRIPGTGNYGYTF. CDR3 sequence (DNA): TGTGCCAGCAGGATACCCGGGACAGGAAACTATGGCTACACCTTC.

The rearrangement joins TRBV4-3 to TRBJ2-7, with D maybe TRBD1 (5 bases). CDR1 and CDR2 (germline): LGHNA, YSLEER. This CDR3 has 14 amino acids. With 4 bases removed from V and 4 bases from J, the gap between germline ends came to 14 bases. The CDR3 DNA follows: TGCGCCAGCAGCCTAGGCAGGGAATCTTACGAGCAGTACTTC. This translates into CASSLGRESYEQYF.

This clonotype was counted between two and nine times. The rearrangement uses TRBV5-1 and TRBJ2-6; tentatively, D is TRBD1 or TRBD2 (5 bases each). V lost 0 bases, J lost 2 bases, and 12 bases lay in between. This CDR3 region has 17 residues. Germline V CDR1 and CDR2: SGHRS, YFSETQ. The CDR3 reads CASSLAGSVAGANVLTF. DNA of the CDR3: TGCGCCAGCAGCTTGGCAGGGAGTGTCGCTGGGGCCAACGTCCTGACTTTC.

This clonotype was found many times. V and J are TRBV7-2 and TRBJ1-2, with unresolved D. The ends were cut back, 0 bases at V and 3 bases at J, with 5 bases in the middle. The CDR3 runs 13 residues. The V gene's germline CDR1 is SGHTA and CDR2 FQGNSA. Written as DNA, the CDR3 is TGTGCCAGCAGCTTAGCCCAGGACTATGGCTACACCTTC. This codes for CASSLAQDYGYTF.

At least ten counts were recorded for this clonotype. The rearrangement uses TRBV5-1 and TRBJ1-1; D ambiguous. The CDR3 extends over 13 amino acids. Trimming took 7 bases from V and 6 from J, leaving 16 bases between them. Germline CDR1 and CDR2: SGHRS and YFSETQ. CDR3 amino acids: CASLLKAGSEAFF. CDR3 coding DNA: TGCGCCAGCCTCCTTAAAGCGGGGTCTGAAGCTTTCTTT.

The genes are TRBV20-1 and TRBJ2-5; D not certain. The CDR3 runs to 12 residues. Germline V gene lookup returns CDR1 DFQATT and CDR2 SNEGSKA (reference sequence). V lost 2 bases to trimming and J lost 3 bases, with 7 bases between them. This chain's CDR3 is CSARPRKETQYF. CDR3 nucleotides: TGCAGTGCTAGACCTAGGAAAGAGACCCAGTACTTC.

This clonotype was seen only a few times. V and J are TRBV4-2 and TRBJ2-1; 9 nucleotides agree with TRBD2. The CDR3 runs 17 residues. CDR1 is LGHNA and CDR2 is YNFKEQ in the germline V gene. Losses at the gene ends were 4 bases for V and 9 bases for J; bases not matched to a gene: 16. The CDR3 sequence is CASSLTPLGGGATEQFF. For the CDR3, the DNA is TGTGCCAGCAGCCTGACCCCTCTGGGCGGGGGGGCTACTGAGCAGTTCTTC.

This clonotype has ten or more counts. The genes are TRBV5-1 and TRBJ2-5, with D perhaps given as TRBD1 or TRBD2 (5 bases each). The germline CDR1 and CDR2 sequences are SGHRS and YFSETQ. Trimming took off 0 bases at V and 4 bases at J, with 7 bases between the two ends. The CDR3 has 13 amino acids. The CDR3 nucleotides read TGCGCCAGCAGCTTGGCGGGACGAGAGACCCAGTACTTC. It specifies CASSLAGRETQYF.

This chain joins TRBV15 and TRBJ2-4, with 8 positions matching TRBD2. CDR1 and CDR2 (germline): LNHNV, YYDKDF (reference sequence). The CDR3 length is 17 residues. The J segment lost 0 bases and the V segment lost 3 bases, leaving 7 bases of the junction unmatched. Here the CDR3 DNA reads TGTGCCACCAGCAGGGGCACTAGCGGAGGAGCCAAAAACATTCAGTACTTC. Protein product: CATSRGTSGGAKNIQYF.

This clonotype was counted between two and nine times. The chain combines TRBV20-1 with TRBJ1-5; possible D gene TRBD1, 6 bases. This CDR3 is built from 14 residues. V lost 5 bases to trimming and J lost 6 bases, with 17 bases between them. Germline V lookup: CDR1 DFQATT, CDR2 SNEGSKA (reference sequence). CDR3 DNA sequence: TGCAGTGCTCCAAGGCGGGGGCTGGGTCAGCCCCAGCATTTT. It translates to CSAPRRGLGQPQHF.

The rearrangement joins TRBV27 to TRBJ1-2; maybe TRBD1 (5 bases). Per germline, CDR1 MNHEY and CDR2 SMNVEV (reference sequence). V lost 0 bases to trimming and J lost 5 bases, with 13 bases between them. The CDR3 totals 15 residues. The CDR3 loop is CASSLSGAGSYGYTF. CDR3 DNA: TGTGCCAGCAGTTTATCGGGCGCAGGGTCGTATGGCTACACCTTC.